Listed here are 30 T cell receptor beta chains from one sample, sequenced in a study of T cells in tumors after PD-1 blockade. Generated by immunoSEQ multiplex PCR, the TCRdb table keeps only in-frame clones and is missing some. The repertoire holds roughly 13,000 clones, with about 67% as singletons. Sequencing used tumor tissue, obtained after anti-PD-1 treatment. These receptors were obtained from a human donor with cutaneous squamous cell carcinoma.

The chain carries TRBV2 and TRBJ2-7; maybe TRBD1 (5 bases). V was pared by 8 bases and J by 3 bases, with 14 bases between. Germline V gives CDR1 SNHLY, CDR2 FYNNEI. The CDR3 totals 13 residues. CDR3 residues: CASYGQGLYEQYF. In nucleotides, the CDR3 is TGTGCCAGCTACGGCCAGGGTCTCTACGAGCAGTACTTC.

This chain connects TRBV27 to TRBJ2-1; 8 bases map to TRBD2. Unmatched junction bases numbered 18, after V lost 5 bases and J lost 6 bases. There are 18 residues in the CDR3. Germline assignment: CDR1 MNHEY and CDR2 SMNVEV (reference sequence). CDR3 nucleotides: TGTGCCAGCAGTAATAGCCCCGTTCTCTCGCGGGAGGTCAATGAGCAGTTCTTC. This sequence encodes CASSNSPVLSREVNEQFF.

The CDR3 nucleotides are TGTGCCAGCTCGCCTACAGGGGAAAACTATGGCTACACCTTC. Its protein is CASSPTGENYGYTF. The genes are TRBV18 and TRBJ1-2, with 7 bases aligning to TRBD1. The germline gives CDR1 KGHSH, CDR2 LQKENI. Trimming at V came to 6 bases and at J to 2 bases, leaving 6 bases not matched to a gene. The CDR3 is 14 amino acids.

Only one count was recorded for this clone. CDR3 sequence: CASSTRVSGGGEQYF. In DNA, the CDR3 is TGTGCCAGCAGCACCCGGGTGTCCGGTGGGGGGGAGCAGTACTTC. The rearrangement joins TRBV5-4 to TRBJ2-7; tentative D call: TRBD2 (6 bases). CDR1 and CDR2 (germline): SGHNT, YYREEE (reference sequence). V lost 4 bases, J lost 7 bases, and 21 bases lay in between. The CDR3 runs 15 residues.

This clone was seen once. The genes are TRBV29-1 and TRBJ2-1; D is perhaps TRBD2 (6 bases). Germline V gives CDR1 SQVTM, CDR2 ANQGSEA. There are 15 residues in the CDR3. Trimming removed 5 bases from V and 0 bases from J, with 14 bases in between. Here the CDR3 reads CSVLVRDSSYNEQFF. CDR3 DNA sequence: TGCAGCGTTCTGGTCCGGGACTCCTCCTACAATGAGCAGTTCTTC.

The chain carries TRBV15 and TRBJ2-7, with a possible D match to TRBD1 (6 bases). Trimming removed 1 base from V and 2 bases from J, with 15 bases in between. The CDR3 consists of 16 residues. Germline loops: CDR1 LNHNV, CDR2 YYDKDF (reference sequence). CDR3 loop: CATSRASGQGTYEQYF. The CDR3 DNA reads TGTGCCACCAGCAGAGCAAGTGGGCAGGGGACCTACGAGCAGTACTTC. Variable domain in full (rest from reference TRBV15 and TRBJ2-7): DAMVIQNPRYQVTQFGKPVTLSCSQTLNHNVMYWYQQKSSQAPKLLFHYYDKDFNNEADTPDNFQSRRPNTSFCFLDIRSPGLGDTAMYLCATSRASGQGTYEQYFGPGTRLTVT.

The chain recombines TRBV7-2 with TRBJ1-1; D may be TRBD1 (6 bases). The CDR3 is 13 residues long. CDR1 is SGHTA and CDR2 is FQGNSA in the germline V gene. Trimming took 7 bases from V and 10 from J, leaving 19 bases between them. The CDR3 here is CASILRGGGVAFF. CDR3 bases: TGTGCCAGCATCCTTAGAGGAGGGGGGGTAGCTTTCTTT.

This chain connects TRBV29-1 to TRBJ2-5; D tentatively fits TRBD1 or TRBD2 (5 bases each). The V end was cut by 5 bases, the J end by 2 bases, with 15 bases between. Germline CDR1 and CDR2: SQVTM and ANQGSEA. The CDR3 spans 14 residues. The CDR3 DNA sequence: TGCAGCGTTCACGACGGGGCCGGGCAAGAGACCCAGTACTTC. Its protein is CSVHDGAGQETQYF.

The rearrangement joins TRBV29-1 to TRBJ2-2; D unresolved. With 7 bases removed from V and 3 bases from J, the gap between germline ends came to 6 bases. Per the germline V gene, CDR1 is SQVTM and CDR2 is ANQGSEA. The CDR3 covers 11 residues. CDR3 in amino acids: CSAGDTGELFF. In nucleotides, the CDR3 is TGCAGCGCGGGTGACACCGGGGAGCTGTTTTTT.

V and J are TRBV3-1 (or the pseudogene TRBV3-2) and TRBJ1-3, with 11 bases matching TRBD1. Germline CDR1 is LGHDT and CDR2 is YNNKEL (reference sequence). The CDR3 contains 18 residues. Germline trimming cut 2 bases from V and 0 bases from J; bases unmatched to any gene: 6. The CDR3 bases are TGTGCCAGCAGCCAATCCCGGGGGACAGGGGGCTCTGGAAACACCATATATTTT. Its protein is CASSQSRGTGGSGNTIYF.

This chain uses TRBV28 with TRBJ2-4, with D unclear. The CDR3 runs to 11 residues. Germline lookup yields CDR1 MDHEN and CDR2 SYDVKM. Trimming pared 5 bases from V and 7 bases from J, leaving 6 bases between. CDR3 bases: TGTGCCAGCAGTGACACCAACATTCAGTACTTC. It translates to CASSDTNIQYF.

V is TRBV7-9 and J is TRBJ1-2; D is ambiguous. Trimming cost V 5 bases and J 2 bases, with 21 bases left between them. Germline-derived CDR1 and CDR2 are SEHNR and FQNEAQ (reference sequence). The CDR3 spans 17 residues. Written as DNA, the CDR3 is TGTGCCAGCAGCCCGACTGCGTGGCTTAACCTAAACTATGGCTACACCTTC. It is translated as CASSPTAWLNLNYGYTF.

J is TRBJ2-1 and V is TRBV6-5, with D tentatively TRBD1 (5 bases). Trimming stripped 10 bases from V and 9 bases from J, with 16 bases between. The CDR3 contains 12 residues. Germline values: CDR1 MNHEY, CDR2 SVGAGI. The DNA for the CDR3 is TGTGCCACTCCACAGGTTAGGGCTGAGCAGTTCTTC. It translates to CATPQVRAEQFF.

The chain carries TRBV18 and TRBJ2-1, with a weak D call TRBD1 (6 bases). The V end was cut by 8 bases, the J end by 5 bases, with 13 bases between. Germline-derived CDR1 and CDR2 are KGHSH and LQKENI. This CDR3 is 13 amino acids long. The CDR3 coding sequence is TGTGCCAGCACCCCGGACAGTAACAATGAGCAGTTCTTC. Translation gives CASTPDSNNEQFF.

This clone was found a few times. CDR3 nucleotide sequence: TGTGCCAGCAGCTTGGGTCCGGGCTACACCTTC. As protein: CASSLGPGYTF. This sequence joins TRBV5-8 and TRBJ1-2, with unresolved D. The CDR3 spans 11 residues. The germline gives CDR1 SGHTS, CDR2 YDEGEE. Trimming cost V 0 bases and J 8 bases, with 5 bases left between them.

The chain carries TRBV18 and TRBJ1-5, with D possibly being TRBD1 (5 bases). V was clipped by 0 bases and J by 0 bases, with 9 bases between them. There are 16 residues in the CDR3. Germline CDR1 KGHSH, CDR2 LQKENI. CDR3 sequence: CASSPPGGSSNQPQHF. The DNA of the CDR3 is TGTGCCAGCTCACCACCGGGGGGGTCTAGCAATCAGCCCCAGCATTTT.

This rearrangement joins TRBV19 to TRBJ1-6, with D unclear. From germline, CDR1 is LNHDA and CDR2 SQIVND (reference sequence). CDR3 length: 15 amino acids. V was pared by 6 bases and J by 8 bases, with 17 bases between. In nucleotides, the CDR3 is TGTGCCAGTAGGCTTCAGGAATACGTCCATTCACCCCTCCACTTT. This sequence encodes CASRLQEYVHSPLHF.

The genes are TRBV6-5 and TRBJ2-5, with D possibly being TRBD1 (5 bases). CDR1 and CDR2 from the germline V gene are MNHEY and SVGAGI. The CDR3 has 12 amino acids. Trimming left V 4 bases short and J 5 bases short, with 8 bases between. The DNA for the CDR3 is TGTGCCAGCAGTTCCGCAGGGGAGACCCAGTACTTC. This encodes CASSSAGETQYF.

The chain recombines TRBV6-6 with TRBJ2-3, with 7 bases that match TRBD2. This CDR3 has 15 residues. J lost 1 base, V lost 8 bases, and 9 bases had no gene match. Germline assignment: CDR1 MNHNY and CDR2 SVGAGI (reference sequence). This CDR3 reads CASLTGLAGTDTQYF. The DNA for the CDR3 is TGTGCCAGCCTCACGGGGCTAGCGGGCACAGATACGCAGTATTTT.

The rearrangement links TRBV19 to TRBJ2-5, with 8 bases matching TRBD2. The CDR3 contains 15 residues. Germline V lookup: CDR1 LNHDA, CDR2 SQIVND (reference sequence). The J segment lost 3 bases and the V segment lost 1 base, leaving 4 bases of the junction unmatched. The CDR3 nucleotides read TGTGCCAGTAGTATAGGGAGCGGGAGTAAAGAGACCCAGTACTTC. Translating gives CASSIGSGSKETQYF.

This clone was seen a handful of times. Other DNA sequences within the sample encode an identical CDR3. The rearrangement joins TRBV19 to TRBJ2-1; D is uncertain. The CDR3 loop spans 12 amino acids. Trimming removed 5 bases from V and 4 bases from J, with 6 bases in between. Germline-derived CDR1 and CDR2 are LNHDA and SQIVND (reference sequence). The CDR3 region is CASSPSYNEQFF. CDR3 nucleotide sequence: TGTGCCAGTAGTCCCAGTTACAATGAGCAGTTCTTC.

This clone came up a few times. V usage is TRBV19 and J usage is TRBJ2-2, with 8 positions matching TRBD2. The germline CDR1 and CDR2 sequences are LNHDA and SQIVND (reference sequence). V lost 6 bases and J lost 7; bases outside the gene matches: 7. CDR3 length: 14 residues. The CDR3, as DNA: TGTGCCAGTAGGCCCGGGGGGGGCGGCGGGGAGCTGTTTTTT. It specifies CASRPGGGGGELFF.

The rearrangement joins TRBV28 to TRBJ2-1; D gene unclear. Germline CDR1 reads MDHEN; CDR2 reads SYDVKM. The CDR3 contains 14 residues. Trimming removed 3 bases from V and 8 bases from J, with 14 bases in between. The CDR3 bases are TGTGCCAGCAGTTTCCCAAATAGTAGGGATGAGCAGTTCTTC. Its protein is CASSFPNSRDEQFF.

This clone has only one observation. The chain uses TRBV11-2 and TRBJ1-2; possibly TRBD1 for D (5 bases). The germline V gene encodes CDR1 SGHAT and CDR2 FQNNGV. The CDR3 sequence is 15 residues long. The ends were cut back, 1 base at V and 0 bases at J, with 9 bases in the middle. The CDR3, as DNA: TGTGCCAGCAGCTTAGTACAGGTAGCTAACTATGGCTACACCTTC. Its translation: CASSLVQVANYGYTF.

In nucleotides, the CDR3 is TGTGCCAGCAGTTACGGTGGATCTGGGGCCAACGTCCTGACTTTC. Translation: CASSYGGSGANVLTF. The V and J genes are TRBV6-2 or TRBV6-3 and TRBJ2-6; D remains ambiguous. Per germline, CDR1 MNHEY and CDR2 SVGEGT. Trimming cost V 2 bases and J 1 base, with 6 bases left between them. The CDR3 contains 15 residues.

The chain joins TRBV15 to TRBJ1-5, with unresolved D. The CDR3 length is 15 residues. Trimming removed 0 bases at V and 0 bases at J, with 6 bases between. The germline CDR1 and CDR2 sequences are LNHNV and YYDKDF (reference sequence). CDR3 in amino acids: CATSRDGNSNQPQHF. The CDR3 region has the DNA TGTGCCACCAGCAGAGATGGAAATAGCAATCAGCCCCAGCATTTT. The full variable domain, its missing parts supplied by reference TRBV15 and TRBJ1-5, is DAMVIQNPRYQVTQFGKPVTLSCSQTLNHNVMYWYQQKSSQAPKLLFHYYDKDFNNEADTPDNFQSRRPNTSFCFLDIRSPGLGDTAMYLCATSRDGNSNQPQHFGDGTRLSIL.

This chain links TRBV27 with TRBJ1-4; D may be TRBD1 (5 bases). Trimming pared 2 bases from V and 5 bases from J, leaving 9 bases between. The CDR3 totals 14 residues. The germline CDR1 and CDR2 sequences are MNHEY and SMNVEV (reference sequence). CDR3 bases: TGTGCCAGCAGTTTAGTTGGGGCCAATGAAAAACTGTTTTTT. Encoded protein: CASSLVGANEKLFF.

In this sample, this clone is medium-sized. This rearrangement joins TRBV6-5 to TRBJ1-1, with D uncertain. This CDR3 has 13 amino acids. The germline CDR1 and CDR2 sequences are MNHEY and SVGAGI. Trimming cost V 6 bases and J 4 bases, with 12 bases left between them. This chain's CDR3 is CASRAPGSTEAFF. The CDR3 DNA sequence: TGTGCCAGCAGGGCACCGGGAAGCACTGAAGCTTTCTTT.

In its sample, this clone was seen once. The rearrangement uses TRBV13 and TRBJ1-1; D is unresolved. The CDR3 spans 15 residues. The germline CDR1 and CDR2 sequences are PRHDT and FYEKMQ (reference sequence). Trimming took 2 bases from V and 3 from J, leaving 13 bases between them. The DNA of the CDR3 is TGTGCCAGCAGCTTAAGGTATGGATATGACACTGAAGCTTTCTTT. Protein product: CASSLRYGYDTEAFF.

This chain uses TRBV6-5 with TRBJ1-1; 9 bases are a match to TRBD1. V lost 8 bases and J lost 6; bases outside the gene matches: 1. The CDR3 totals 11 residues. CDR1 and CDR2 from the germline V gene are MNHEY and SVGAGI. The CDR3 region is CASRTGAEAFF. The CDR3 region has the DNA TGTGCCAGCCGGACAGGGGCTGAAGCTTTCTTT.